One sample yielded the 11 T cell receptor beta chains listed below, sequenced in a study of T cells after yellow fever vaccination. Each CDR3 protein gets one entry after TCRdb re-called the 5' RACE reads with MiXCR. Among some 300,000 distinct CDR3 sequences listed, 8.1% were seen once. The source was PBMCs, collected roughly 46 days after the first yellow fever vaccination. These receptors came from a man aged 18 to 30 who received the YFV17D yellow fever vaccine.

This clonotype was seen a few times. The chain links TRBV6-1 to TRBJ2-5; 7 bases are a match to TRBD1. This CDR3 spans 15 amino acids. From germline, CDR1 is MNHNS and CDR2 SASEGT. J was trimmed by 5 bases and V by 6 bases; bases with no gene match: 12. The CDR3 DNA reads as TGTGCCAGCAGCGAGGGACAGTTCAAGGTGGAGACCCAGTACTTC. This sequence encodes CASSEGQFKVETQYF.

This clonotype was seen more than once but under ten times. The V gene is TRBV5-5, the J gene TRBJ1-5; D is perhaps TRBD1 (5 bases). The V gene's germline CDR1 is SGHKS and CDR2 YYEKEE (reference sequence). Trimming took off 5 bases at V and 6 bases at J, with 18 bases between the two ends. The CDR3 has 15 amino acids. CDR3 nucleotides: TGTGCCAGCAGTTTAGGGGAGGCCAGGGCTCAGCCCCAGCATTTT. Protein product: CASSLGEARAQPQHF.

This clonotype has only a few counts. The rearrangement links TRBV5-1 to TRBJ2-7; D gene uncertain. The length of the CDR3 is 15 residues. Deletions cut 0 bases from V and 0 bases from J, with 10 bases between. Germline loops: CDR1 SGHRS, CDR2 YFSETQ. The CDR3 bases are TGCGCCAGCAGCTTGGGCGATCTACGCTCCTACGAGCAGTACTTC. This encodes CASSLGDLRSYEQYF.

This clonotype has more than one count but fewer than ten. The chain carries TRBV7-9 and TRBJ2-7; D may be TRBD1 (5 bases). Germline V gene lookup returns CDR1 SEHNR and CDR2 FQNEAQ (reference sequence). V dropped 3 bases and J dropped 5 bases, with 11 bases sitting between them. The CDR3 has 13 residues. CDR3 loop: CASSFGKGNEQYV. CDR3 bases: TGTGCCAGCAGCTTCGGTAAGGGGAACGAGCAGTACGTC.

The gene calls are TRBV30 and TRBJ2-5, with 13 bases aligning to TRBD2. The J segment lost 5 bases and the V segment lost 7 bases, leaving 10 bases of the junction unmatched. Per germline, CDR1 GTSNPN and CDR2 SVGIG (reference sequence). The CDR3 totals 15 residues. The DNA for the CDR3 is TGTGCCTATGGACTAGCGGGGGCCCTTGCGGAGACCCAGTACTTC. Translating gives CAYGLAGALAETQYF.

The chain recombines TRBV27 with TRBJ2-1; TRBD2 matches at 8 bases. From germline, CDR1 is MNHEY and CDR2 SMNVEV (reference sequence). Losses at the gene ends were 5 bases for V and 8 bases for J; bases not matched to a gene: 14. The CDR3 runs to 16 residues. The CDR3 is CASSVAGTSRVDEQFF. For the CDR3, the DNA is TGTGCCAGCAGTGTCGCCGGGACTAGTCGGGTGGATGAGCAGTTCTTC.

The V and J genes are TRBV7-2 and TRBJ1-2; D unclear. The germline V gene has CDR1 SGHTA and CDR2 FQGNSA. The CDR3 is made up of 15 amino acids. V lost 0 bases and J lost 1, with 9 bases in between. Here the CDR3 reads CASSLAQTLNYGYTF. The CDR3 DNA reads TGTGCCAGCAGCTTAGCGCAAACACTTAACTATGGCTACACCTTC.

This clonotype was observed a few times. The genes are TRBV20-1 and TRBJ1-6; possibly TRBD1 for D (5 bases). With 3 bases removed from V and 7 bases from J, the gap between germline ends came to 22 bases. Germline assignment: CDR1 DFQATT and CDR2 SNEGSKA (reference sequence). The CDR3 length is 17 residues. The CDR3 is CSARIAFPRDGNSPLHF. In nucleotides, the CDR3 is TGCAGTGCTAGGATCGCTTTTCCCCGGGACGGGAATTCACCCCTCCACTTT.

Only a few counts were recorded for this clonotype. V and J are TRBV10-3 and TRBJ2-5; D gene unclear. The CDR3 is made up of 13 amino acids. Trimming took 3 bases from V and 0 from J, leaving 5 bases between them. The germline V gene encodes CDR1 ENHRY and CDR2 SYGVKD. The CDR3 DNA reads TGTGCCATCAGTGAAGATAACCAAGAGACCCAGTACTTC. This encodes CAISEDNQETQYF.

The rearrangement joins TRBV19 to TRBJ1-1; D gene unclear. From germline, CDR1 is LNHDA and CDR2 SQIVND (reference sequence). CDR3 size: 14 residues. V lost 5 bases and J lost 0, with 10 bases in between. The CDR3 sequence is CASSQWNLNTEAFF. The DNA for the CDR3 is TGTGCCAGTAGTCAGTGGAATTTGAACACTGAAGCTTTCTTT. Full variable domain (outside the CDR3, taken from reference TRBV19 and TRBJ1-1): DGGITQSPKYLFRKEGQNVTLSCEQNLNHDAMYWYRQDPGQGLRLIYYSQIVNDFQKGDIAEGYSVSREKKESFPLTVTSAQKNPTAFYLCASSQWNLNTEAFFGQGTRLTVV.

The chain employs TRBV7-9 and TRBJ1-1; no firm D call. The V end was cut by 4 bases, the J end by 6 bases, with 24 bases between. There are 17 residues in the CDR3. CDR1 is SEHNR, CDR2 FQNEAQ, per germline (reference sequence). In DNA form, the CDR3 reads TGTGCCAGCAGCTCCCGTCTTACCCCTTCCTATCTGCCTGAAGCTTTCTTT. As protein: CASSSRLTPSYLPEAFF.